Below, 10 T cell receptor beta chains from the same sample are listed, as sequenced in a study of control samples from healthy donors and cancer patients. Repertoires were generated with immunoSEQ multiplex PCR, while TCRdb's copy carries only in-frame clones and drops some. Its table records 150,000 to 200,000 clones. Sequencing input: blood. All receptors derive from a woman younger than 45 in good health.

The chain links TRBV19 to TRBJ1-3; 8 positions match TRBD1. Germline V gene sequence: CDR1 LNHDA, CDR2 SQIVND (reference sequence). The CDR3 consists of 14 residues. Trimming at V came to 7 bases and at J to 6 bases, leaving 8 bases not matched to a gene. CDR3 nucleotides: TGTGCCAGTACCAAACAGGGGGTTTCAAACACCATATATTTT. The encoded protein is CASTKQGVSNTIYF.

This rearrangement joins TRBV7-9 to TRBJ1-1; maybe TRBD1 (6 bases). Germline assignment: CDR1 SEHNR and CDR2 FQNEAQ (reference sequence). The CDR3 is made up of 14 amino acids. V lost 4 bases and J lost 4, with 13 bases in between. The CDR3 spells CASSSQGGGTEAFF. The CDR3 DNA follows: TGTGCCAGCAGCTCCCAGGGAGGGGGCACTGAAGCTTTCTTT.

The chain recombines TRBV21-1 with TRBJ2-7. TRBV21-1 has pseudogene status. The CDR3 is 11 residues long. CDR3 region: CASSMGAEQYF. CDR3 bases: TGTGCCAGCAGCATGGGTGCCGAGCAGTACTTC.

The chain joins TRBV3-1 (or the pseudogene TRBV3-2) to TRBJ2-3, with TRBD2 matching over 12 bases. Germline V gene lookup returns CDR1 LGHDT and CDR2 YNNKEL (reference sequence). This CDR3 has 16 amino acids. The J segment lost 0 bases and the V segment lost 4 bases, leaving 2 bases of the junction unmatched. CDR3 loop: CASSPTSGGSTDTQYF. CDR3 DNA sequence: TGTGCCAGCAGCCCAACTAGCGGGGGGAGCACAGATACGCAGTATTTT.

The J gene is TRBJ2-7, the V gene TRBV9; perhaps TRBD2 as D (7 bases). The CDR3 loop spans 15 amino acids. The germline CDR1 and CDR2 sequences are SGDLS and YYNGEE. Trimming took 0 bases from V and 3 from J, leaving 13 bases between them. CDR3 sequence reads: CASSVATGGFYEQYF. DNA for the CDR3: TGTGCCAGCAGCGTAGCTACGGGGGGCTTCTACGAGCAGTACTTC. The full variable domain, completed using reference TRBV9 and TRBJ2-7, is DSGVTQTPKHLITATGQRVTLRCSPRSGDLSVYWYQQSLDQGLQFLIQYYNGEERAKGNILERFSAQQFPDLHSELNLSSLELGDSALYFCASSVATGGFYEQYFGPGTRLTVT.

This chain connects TRBV7-9 to TRBJ2-1; a weak D match, TRBD1 (6 bases). The germline gives CDR1 SEHNR, CDR2 FQNEAQ (reference sequence). CDR3 size: 14 residues. The V gene lost 5 bases and the J gene lost 7 bases, with 15 bases spanning the gap. This chain's CDR3 is CASSPIGGRNEQFF. In DNA, the CDR3 is TGTGCCAGCAGCCCGATTGGGGGCCGTAATGAGCAGTTCTTC. The variable domain in full, completed from reference TRBV7-9 and TRBJ2-1, reads DTGVSQNPRHKITKRGQNVTFRCDPISEHNRLYWYRQTLGQGPEFLTYFQNEAQLEKSRLLSDRFSAERPKGSFSTLEIQRTEQGDSAMYLCASSPIGGRNEQFFGPGTRLTVL.

On this clone: One junction end disagrees with the germline gene, perhaps due to a read error. V and J are TRBV7-7 and TRBJ1-4; 8 bases match TRBD1. Germline CDR1 SSHAT, CDR2 FNYEAQ (reference sequence). The CDR3 is 17 residues long. The CDR3 DNA is TGTGCTAGCAGTTCCAGCAGGGGGCGCGGGTGGGTAGAAAAACTGTTTTTT. Protein sequence: CASSSSRGRGWVEKLFF.

V and J are TRBV27 and TRBJ2-3, with D possibly called TRBD1 or TRBD2 (5 bases each). Germline CDR1 MNHEY, CDR2 SMNVEV (reference sequence). V was shortened by 6 bases and J by 2 bases, with 18 bases between the two germline ends. This CDR3 is built from 16 residues. This CDR3 reads CASSKPGRAITDTQYF. CDR3 nucleotide sequence: TGTGCCAGCAGCAAACCGGGACGGGCCATCACAGATACGCAGTATTTT.

V is TRBV5-4 and J is TRBJ1-2; no clear D gene. Trimming shortened V by 1 base and J by 6 bases, and 13 bases separated the two germline ends. The CDR3 sequence is 14 residues long. Germline values: CDR1 SGHNT, CDR2 YYREEE (reference sequence). The CDR3 nucleotides are TGTGCCAGCAGCTTGCGGGGTAGCCGGGATGGCTACACCTTC. Amino acids: CASSLRGSRDGYTF.

The gene calls are TRBV6-5 and TRBJ2-7, with D possibly being TRBD2 (5 bases). Germline V gives CDR1 MNHEY, CDR2 SVGAGI. With 2 bases removed from V and 2 bases from J, the gap between germline ends came to 13 bases. The CDR3 loop spans 15 amino acids. CDR3 nucleotides: TGTGCCAGCAGTTACAGCGGCAGTTCTCCCTACGAGCAGTACTTC. Translated, it gives CASSYSGSSPYEQYF.